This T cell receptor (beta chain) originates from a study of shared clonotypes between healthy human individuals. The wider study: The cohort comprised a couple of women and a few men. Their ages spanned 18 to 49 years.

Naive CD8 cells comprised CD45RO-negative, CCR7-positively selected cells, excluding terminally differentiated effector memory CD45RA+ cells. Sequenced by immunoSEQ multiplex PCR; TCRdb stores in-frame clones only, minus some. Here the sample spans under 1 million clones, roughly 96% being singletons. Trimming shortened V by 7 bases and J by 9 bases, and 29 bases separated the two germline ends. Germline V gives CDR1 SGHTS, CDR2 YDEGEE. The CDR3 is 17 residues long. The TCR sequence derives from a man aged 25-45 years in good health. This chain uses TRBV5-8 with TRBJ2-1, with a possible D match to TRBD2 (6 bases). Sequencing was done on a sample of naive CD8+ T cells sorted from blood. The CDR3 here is CASRSSDYSPTIGEQFF. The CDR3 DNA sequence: TGTGCCAGCCGATCCTCGGACTACTCTCCTACAATAGGTGAGCAGTTCTTC.